The 9 T cell receptor beta chains below all came from one sample that was sequenced in a study of cytomegalovirus exposure and HLA in healthy donors. The PCR was carried out with 60 Vbeta primers and 13 Jbeta primers. TCRdb's copy holds only in-frame clones and misses some; the assay was immunoSEQ multiplex PCR. This table lists fewer than 250,000 clones. The sequenced sample consisted of PBMCs. The receptors here all came from a woman aged 25 to 39 in good health and CMV-seropositive.

J is TRBJ2-3 and V is TRBV5-4, with 7 bases fitting TRBD1. Unmatched junction bases numbered 8, after V lost 4 bases and J lost 6 bases. Germline CDR1 SGHNT, CDR2 YYREEE (reference sequence). The CDR3 loop spans 14 amino acids. CDR3 nucleotide sequence: TGTGCCAGCAGCCAAAATGACAGGGATGATACGCAGTATTTT. This codes for CASSQNDRDDTQYF.

For this clone: At one end, the junction sequence differs from germline, possibly due to a read error. Other DNA sequences of this sample code for an identical CDR3. The V gene is TRBV18, the J gene TRBJ2-5, with D tentatively TRBD2 (6 bases). CDR3 length equals 13 residues. The germline gives CDR1 KGHSH, CDR2 LQKENI. CDR3 nucleotide sequence: TGTGCCAGCTCACCCCGGGGAGGTGAGACCCAATACTTC. Its protein product is CASSPRGGETQYF. The full variable domain, in which reference TRBV18 and TRBJ2-5 provide the parts outside the CDR3, is NAGVMQNPRHLVRRRGQEARLRCSPMKGHSHVYWYRQLPEEGLKFMVYLQKENIIDESGMPKERFSAEFPKEGPSILRIQQVVRGDSAAYFCASSPRGGETQYFGPGTRLLVL.

V usage is TRBV25-1 and J usage is TRBJ2-1; possibly TRBD2 for D (5 bases). Trimming left V 7 bases short and J 3 bases short, with 16 bases between. CDR1 MGHDK and CDR2 SYGVNS come from the germline V gene. This CDR3 has 15 amino acids. This chain's CDR3 is CASTEELGIYNEQFF. CDR3 bases: TGTGCCAGCACCGAGGAACTAGGGATCTACAATGAGCAGTTCTTC.

The V and J genes are TRBV7-2 and TRBJ2-5; D unresolved. TRBJ2-7 matches the DNA end more closely, so the J call is doubtful. Looked up from germline, CDR1 is SGHTA and CDR2 is FQGNSA. The length of the CDR3 is 12 residues. CDR3 in amino acids: CASSAFSYEQYF. CDR3 coding DNA: TGTGCCAGCAGCGCCTTCTCCTACGAGCAGTACTTC.

This chain links TRBV19 with TRBJ2-1; weak D call: TRBD2 (5 bases). Per the germline V gene, CDR1 is LNHDA and CDR2 is SQIVND (reference sequence). This CDR3 comprises 15 residues. Between the trimmed V and J ends, which lost 2 bases and 0 bases, there was a span of 8 bases. CDR3 in DNA: TGTGCCAGTAGTATAAGCGGAAGCTCCTACAATGAGCAGTTCTTC. Amino acids: CASSISGSSYNEQFF.

The CDR3 region is CASSLGDRPYGYTF. The CDR3 DNA is TGTGCCAGCAGCTTAGGGGACAGGCCGTATGGCTACACCTTC. The chain combines TRBV7-2 with TRBJ1-2; 8 positions agree with TRBD1. Per the germline V gene, CDR1 is SGHTA and CDR2 is FQGNSA. Trimming removed 1 base from V and 5 bases from J; junction bases left unmatched: 3. CDR3 length: 14 amino acids.

V is TRBV2 and J is TRBJ2-3, with D perhaps matching TRBD2 (5 bases). This CDR3 contains 15 residues. V was cut by 4 bases and J by 2 bases, with 13 bases left in between. Germline values: CDR1 SNHLY, CDR2 FYNNEI. The CDR3 reads CASSGLTRLTDTQYF. CDR3 coding DNA: TGTGCCAGCAGTGGCCTTACTAGGCTCACAGATACGCAGTATTTT.

This chain uses TRBV4-1 with TRBJ2-5, with TRBD2 identical over 8 bases. The ends lost 0 bases at V and 2 bases at J; junction bases unmatched: 11. CDR1 is MGHRA and CDR2 is YSYEKL in the germline V gene. The CDR3 is made up of 18 amino acids. Here the CDR3 reads CASSQEWSGGSLQETQYF. CDR3 nucleotide sequence: TGCGCCAGCAGCCAAGAGTGGTCGGGAGGGTCCCTACAAGAGACCCAGTACTTC.

The chain combines TRBV19 with TRBJ1-4, with no clear D. The V gene's germline CDR1 is LNHDA and CDR2 SQIVND (reference sequence). V lost 3 bases and J lost 11, with 16 bases in between. The CDR3 consists of 14 residues. CDR3 protein: CASSIGISSLKLFF. The CDR3 region has the DNA TGTGCCAGTAGTATTGGCATATCTTCCCTCAAACTGTTTTTT.